The present TCR beta chain was sequenced within a study of T cells in Graves' hyperthyroidism and ophthalmopathy. The investigators amplified TCR beta CDR3 regions from RNA transcripts. First-round RT-PCR of the TCR CDR3 relied on the HTBI primer set. TCRdb fed the multiplex PCR reads into MiXCR, producing one record per CDR3 protein. Counted here are roughly 840,000 distinct CDR3 sequences, around 39% occurring once; the ten biggest clones make up 7.5% to 9.5%. The germline V gene encodes CDR1 ENHRY and CDR2 SYGVKD. V lost 0 bases, J lost 9 bases, and 14 bases lay in between. This CDR3 is built from 15 residues. The hyperthyroidism was newly diagnosed and had lasted under 2 months; the patients were aged 18 to 65. Pregnant or lactating patients were excluded, as were those with uncontrolled infection or other autoimmune disease. The PBMCs were sourced from fresh peripheral blood (around 9.3 ml). As to this clonotype: Its antigen is still unknown.

Study observations and caveats: Blood shared most expanded thyroid clonotypes above 0.001.

The chain carries TRBV10-3 and TRBJ1-4; D unclear. The sequencing input was blood. This TCR derives from a man aged 18 to 35 with Graves' hyperthyroidism. CDR3 DNA sequence: TGTGCCATCAGTGAGTCGGGCGGGGTTCAAAAAAAACTGTTTTTT. As protein: CAISESGGVQKKLFF.